The T cell receptor beta chain under discussion was sequenced for a study of cytomegalovirus exposure and HLA in healthy donors. The PCR contained 60 Vbeta and 13 Jbeta primers. TCRdb's copy holds only in-frame clones and misses some; the assay was immunoSEQ multiplex PCR. This sample has nearly 110,000 clones; 71% occur once, and the top ten carry 2.5% to 3%. The CDR3 runs to 18 residues. Germline CDR1 is LNHDA and CDR2 is SQIVND (reference sequence). The trim removed 3 bases at V and 2 bases at J, leaving 10 bases unmatched. This sequence joins TRBV19 and TRBJ1-5; TRBD1 agrees at 10 bases. The sequenced sample was PBMCs. The source of this sequence is a female donor in good health and CMV-seronegative. For the CDR3, the DNA is TGTGCCAGTAGTATTGCGCGGGACAGGGGTCAACGCAATCAGCCCCAGCATTTT. Translating it yields CASSIARDRGQRNQPQHF.